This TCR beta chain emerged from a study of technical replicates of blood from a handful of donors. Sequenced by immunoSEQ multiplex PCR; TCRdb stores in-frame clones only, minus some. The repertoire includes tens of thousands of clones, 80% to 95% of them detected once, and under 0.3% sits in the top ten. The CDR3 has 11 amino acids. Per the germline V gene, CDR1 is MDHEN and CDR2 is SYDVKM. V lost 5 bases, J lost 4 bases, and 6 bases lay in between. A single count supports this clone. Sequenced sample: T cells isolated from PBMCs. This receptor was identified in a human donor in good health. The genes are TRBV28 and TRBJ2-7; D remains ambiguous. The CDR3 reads CASSAQYEQYF. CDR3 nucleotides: TGTGCCAGCAGTGCCCAGTACGAGCAGTACTTC.